The clone carrying this TCR beta chain was observed a single time. The CDR3 contains 17 residues. J was trimmed by 2 bases and V by 0 bases; bases with no gene match: 8. Germline lookup yields CDR1 WSHSY and CDR2 SAAADI. This entry is derived from a study of cytomegalovirus exposure and HLA in healthy donors. The primer mix had 60 Vbeta and 13 Jbeta primers. The data were produced by immunoSEQ multiplex PCR, yet TCRdb's version contains in-frame clones alone and is incomplete. The data show about 61,000 clones, 80% to 90% seen once. The rearrangement links TRBV10-2 to TRBJ2-5; 8 bases match TRBD1. This TCR was sampled from a young man in good health and CMV-seropositive. Sequencing was performed on PBMCs. In DNA form, the CDR3 reads TGCGCCAGCAGTGAGTCTCTCTGGACAGGGAGACAAGAGACCCAGTACTTC. Residues: CASSESLWTGRQETQYF.